The subject of this entry is one T cell receptor beta chain. Its antigen is undetermined. These data are taken from a study of blood T cells in healthy people across ages. Combining a sample-barcoded 5' primer with a J-beta primer mix, a second PCR ran for roughly 6 to 11 cycles. The template-switch adaptor, which had 12 random nucleotides, put a tag on each cDNA molecule. TCRdb ran MiXCR on the 5' RACE reads and lists one entry per CDR3 protein. The repertoire includes hundreds of thousands of distinct CDR3 sequences, about 24% of them detected once, and just under 9% sits in the top ten. General study points: Older age went with lower TCR beta diversity per million T cells, in a roughly linear way.

Germline CDR1 is DFQATT and CDR2 is SNEGSKA (reference sequence). V shed 3 bases and J 2 bases; nucleotides not matched to a gene: 0. There are 12 residues in the CDR3. These data also featured in a second study, about T cells of mothers and their children. That paper adds: In cDNA synthesis, all of the extracted RNA was used at around 1.5 ug per 15 ul. Addition of sample barcodes and 2-4 random nucleotides occurred through the M1S primer of the second PCR.

The J gene is TRBJ1-2, the V gene TRBV20-1, with TRBD1 identical over 7 bases. Material: blood. The receptor's source is a boy younger than 18 in good health. The CDR3 coding sequence is TGCAGTGCTAGGACAGGGAACTATGGCTACACCTTC. Encoded protein: CSARTGNYGYTF.